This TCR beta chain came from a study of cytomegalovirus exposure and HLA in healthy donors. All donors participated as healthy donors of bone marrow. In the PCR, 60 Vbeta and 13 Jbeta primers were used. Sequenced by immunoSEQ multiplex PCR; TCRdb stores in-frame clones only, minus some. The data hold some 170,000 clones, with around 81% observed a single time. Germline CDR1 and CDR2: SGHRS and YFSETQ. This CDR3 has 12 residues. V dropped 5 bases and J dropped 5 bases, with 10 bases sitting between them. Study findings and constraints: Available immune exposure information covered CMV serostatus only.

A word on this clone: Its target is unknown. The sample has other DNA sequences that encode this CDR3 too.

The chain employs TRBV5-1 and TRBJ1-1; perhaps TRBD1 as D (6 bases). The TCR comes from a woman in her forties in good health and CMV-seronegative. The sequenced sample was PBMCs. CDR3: CASSPQGTEAFF. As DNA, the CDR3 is TGCGCCAGCAGTCCCCAGGGGACTGAAGCTTTCTTT. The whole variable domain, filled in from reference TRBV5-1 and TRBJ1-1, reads KAGVTQTPRYLIKTRGQQVTLSCSPISGHRSVSWYQQTPGQGLQFLFEYFSETQRNKGNFPGRFSGRQFSNSRSEMNVSTLELGDSALYLCASSPQGTEAFFGQGTRLTVV.